The 30 T cell receptor beta chains reported below all come from one sample, sequenced in a study of blood T cell repertoires in COVID-19. Libraries were prepared by immunoSEQ multiplex PCR; TCRdb keeps only in-frame clonotypes and omits some of them. Altogether about 70,000 clones are present, approximately 82% being singletons, with the ten largest covering roughly a tenth. The material sequenced was peripheral blood. Receptors originate from a woman of 80 years or more with acute or convalescent COVID-19.

This clone has only one observation. The chain has TRBV6-6 and TRBJ1-6; D may be TRBD1 (6 bases). V dropped 0 bases and J dropped 5 bases, with 8 bases sitting between them. The CDR3 sequence is 15 residues long. Germline V lookup: CDR1 MNHNY, CDR2 SVGAGI (reference sequence). The CDR3 reads CASSYSGQDNSPLHF. CDR3 DNA sequence: TGTGCCAGCAGTTACTCGGGACAAGATAATTCACCCCTCCACTTT.

The chain employs TRBV4-2 and TRBJ2-1, with 7 bases matching TRBD2. J lost 0 bases, V lost 0 bases, and 5 bases had no gene match. There are 17 residues in the CDR3. Looked up from germline, CDR1 is LGHNA and CDR2 is YNFKEQ. Here the CDR3 DNA reads TGTGCCAGCAGCCAAGAACCCGGGGGGACCTCCTACAATGAGCAGTTCTTC. Its protein is CASSQEPGGTSYNEQFF.

This clone was counted a few times. This chain joins TRBV12-3 or TRBV12-4 and TRBJ2-7; D unresolved. Trimming cost V 6 bases and J 0 bases, with 9 bases left between them. This CDR3 contains 13 residues. This CDR3 reads CASRDLDSYEQYF. In DNA, the CDR3 is TGTGCCAGCAGAGACTTGGACTCCTACGAGCAGTACTTC.

The CDR3 DNA sequence: TGTGCCAGTAGTATATCCCCGGATCAGCCCCAGCATTTT. It yields the protein CASSISPDQPQHF. The V call is TRBV19, the J call TRBJ1-5; the D is unclear. V lost 2 bases and J 5 bases, leaving 7 bases between the germline ends. The CDR3 runs to 13 residues. The germline V gene has CDR1 LNHDA and CDR2 SQIVND (reference sequence).

CDR3: CASSIGVAGGADTQYF. CDR3 DNA sequence: TGTGCCAGTAGTATAGGGGTGGCGGGGGGGGCAGATACGCAGTATTTT. This chain uses TRBV19 with TRBJ2-3, with 9 bases lining up with TRBD2. Germline V gene sequence: CDR1 LNHDA, CDR2 SQIVND (reference sequence). The J segment lost 4 bases and the V segment lost 1 base, leaving 6 bases of the junction unmatched. This CDR3 has 16 residues.

CDR3 nucleotides: TGCGCCAGCAGCTTGAAACAGGGGCGATACTACGAGCAGTACTTC. Translation gives CASSLKQGRYYEQYF. The V gene is TRBV5-1, the J gene TRBJ2-7, with 7 bases identical to TRBD1. CDR3 size: 15 residues. Germline V gives CDR1 SGHRS, CDR2 YFSETQ. Germline trimming cut 1 base from V and 3 bases from J; bases unmatched to any gene: 7.

Written as DNA, the CDR3 is TGTGCCAGCAGTTATCCCCCGGTTGAGCCCCAGCATTTT. Its translation is CASSYPPVEPQHF. The chain has TRBV12-3 or TRBV12-4 and TRBJ1-5; D ambiguous. CDR3 length equals 13 residues. Trimming took off 4 bases at V and 8 bases at J, with 12 bases between the two ends.

The chain combines TRBV5-4 with TRBJ1-3, with no clear D. V lost 1 base and J 3 bases, leaving 8 bases between the germline ends. Germline assignment: CDR1 SGHNT and CDR2 YYREEE (reference sequence). The CDR3 has 14 amino acids. Written as DNA, the CDR3 is TGTGCCAGCAGCTTGAATACAGTTGGAAACACCATATATTTT. Encoded protein: CASSLNTVGNTIYF.

The chain combines TRBV12-3 or TRBV12-4 with TRBJ1-1, with TRBD1 matching over 7 bases. This CDR3 comprises 13 residues. V trimming: 6 bases; J trimming: 4 bases; junction bases outside the gene matches: 5. CDR3 loop: CASSLQGITEAFF. The CDR3 DNA sequence: TGTGCCAGCAGCCTACAGGGGATCACTGAAGCTTTCTTT.

This chain joins TRBV3-1 (or the pseudogene TRBV3-2) and TRBJ2-1; 10 positions match TRBD2. The CDR3 consists of 15 residues. The V gene's germline CDR1 is LGHDT and CDR2 YNNKEL (reference sequence). Trimming took 7 bases from V and 9 from J; bases not matched to a gene: 12. CDR3 amino acids: CASTTSGSVVREQFF. The CDR3 nucleotides are TGTGCCAGCACGACTAGCGGGTCCGTGGTCCGTGAGCAGTTCTTC.

The rearrangement links TRBV27 to TRBJ1-1, with TRBD1 matching 9 bases. Germline V CDR1 and CDR2: MNHEY, SMNVEV (reference sequence). With V trimmed by 4 bases and J by 0 bases, 6 bases remained unmatched. The length of the CDR3 is 16 residues. Here the CDR3 DNA reads TGTGCCAGCAGTTCCCATGGACAGGGGATGAACACTGAAGCTTTCTTT. It codes for CASSSHGQGMNTEAFF.

The chain joins TRBV4-1 to TRBJ2-7, with 7 bases that match TRBD1. Germline V lookup: CDR1 MGHRA, CDR2 YSYEKL. The trim removed 9 bases at V and 6 bases at J, leaving 8 bases unmatched. The CDR3 runs 12 residues. The CDR3: CASGRGPLEQYF. The CDR3 bases are TGCGCCAGTGGAAGGGGGCCTCTCGAGCAGTACTTC.

This clone was recorded only once. V gene TRBV2 combines with J gene TRBJ1-2; D not certain. CDR3 length equals 12 residues. CDR1 and CDR2 (germline): SNHLY, FYNNEI. Trimming took off 4 bases at V and 9 bases at J, with 12 bases between the two ends. The CDR3: CASSVGSARYTF. The CDR3 nucleotides are TGTGCCAGCAGTGTTGGCAGCGCCCGCTACACCTTC.

This clone was seen more than once but under ten times. The chain recombines TRBV5-8 with TRBJ1-6, with 9 positions matching TRBD1. The germline V gene has CDR1 SGHTS and CDR2 YDEGEE. Trimming at V came to 0 bases and at J to 9 bases, leaving 7 bases not matched to a gene. The CDR3 extends over 16 amino acids. The CDR3 here is CASSLGLDRGASPLHF. The CDR3 DNA reads as TGTGCCAGCAGCTTGGGATTGGACAGGGGAGCTTCACCCCTCCACTTT.

Concerning this clone itself: The junction differs from germline at one of its ends, possibly a read error. The V call is TRBV7-7, the J call TRBJ2-2, with 7 bases identical to TRBD1. CDR3 size: 15 residues. Looked up from germline, CDR1 is SSHAT and CDR2 is FNYEAQ (reference sequence). Here the CDR3 DNA reads TGTGCTAGCAGTCCCGGGACAGAGAACACCGGGGAGCTGTTTTTT. The encoded protein is CASSPGTENTGELFF.

This chain uses TRBV4-2 with TRBJ1-5; unclear D gene. Germline CDR1 and CDR2: LGHNA and YNFKEQ. V lost 3 bases and J 0 bases, leaving 15 bases between the germline ends. The CDR3 covers 17 residues. CDR3 coding DNA: TGTGCCAGCAGCCATTCGAAAGACCGGGATAGCAATCAGCCCCAGCATTTT. As protein: CASSHSKDRDSNQPQHF.

This chain joins TRBV2 and TRBJ1-5, with 7 bases fitting TRBD1. The CDR3 is made up of 14 amino acids. Germline V lookup: CDR1 SNHLY, CDR2 FYNNEI. The V gene end was trimmed by 7 bases and the J gene end by 2 bases; junction bases not matched to a gene: 5. Here the CDR3 reads CASTRQGGNQPQHF. CDR3 in DNA: TGTGCCAGCACTAGACAGGGTGGCAATCAGCCCCAGCATTTT.

This chain links TRBV5-1 with TRBJ2-1; 11 bases are shared with TRBD2. V trimming: 0 bases; J trimming: 4 bases; junction bases outside the gene matches: 6. Germline CDR1 is SGHRS and CDR2 is YFSETQ. CDR3 length: 17 amino acids. CDR3 sequence (DNA): TGCGCCAGCAGCTTGGCGGTAGCGGGGGGGCTATACAATGAGCAGTTCTTC. Translated: CASSLAVAGGLYNEQFF.

The J gene is TRBJ2-3, the V gene TRBV5-1, with TRBD2 matching 7 bases. This CDR3 region has 16 residues. Trimming removed 4 bases from V and 2 bases from J; junction bases left unmatched: 10. Germline V CDR1 and CDR2: SGHRS, YFSETQ. The DNA of the CDR3 is TGCGCCAGCAGCCCTTACGGCGGGAGCTTCACAGATACGCAGTATTTT. It is translated as CASSPYGGSFTDTQYF. The whole variable domain, remainder taken from reference TRBV5-1 and TRBJ2-3, is KAGVTQTPRYLIKTRGQQVTLSCSPISGHRSVSWYQQTPGQGLQFLFEYFSETQRNKGNFPGRFSGRQFSNSRSEMNVSTLELGDSALYLCASSPYGGSFTDTQYFGPGTRLTVL.

CDR3 amino acids: CASSQEILRQGILDTQYF. CDR3 sequence (DNA): TGTGCCAGCAGCCAAGAAATCCTCCGACAGGGAATTTTAGATACGCAGTATTTT. This chain connects TRBV14 to TRBJ2-3; 7 positions match TRBD1. The junction had 14 bases not matched to a gene; V was cut back by 0 bases and J by 5 bases. The CDR3 contains 18 residues. CDR1 SGHDN and CDR2 FVKESK come from the germline V gene.

The V gene is TRBV5-6, the J gene TRBJ1-1, with 7 bases matching TRBD1. Germline assignment: CDR1 SGHDT and CDR2 YYEEEE. The CDR3 has 16 residues. Trimming cost V 3 bases and J 2 bases; bases outside gene matches: 10. Here the CDR3 DNA reads TGTGCCAGCAGCTGGGGTTACAGGGGTCCCAACACTGAAGCTTTCTTT. Encoded protein: CASSWGYRGPNTEAFF.

The chain joins TRBV7-9 to TRBJ1-6; 10 nucleotides agree with TRBD1. Germline V lookup: CDR1 SEHNR, CDR2 FQNEAQ (reference sequence). The CDR3 runs to 16 residues. Trimming took 5 bases from V and 10 from J; bases not matched to a gene: 11. CDR3 residues: CASSPPGQGGRSPLHF. The CDR3 nucleotides are TGTGCCAGCAGCCCTCCTGGACAGGGGGGTAGATCACCCCTCCACTTT.

The chain has TRBV10-1 and TRBJ2-5; TRBD2 matches at 10 bases. The CDR3 contains 18 residues. Germline V gene lookup returns CDR1 WNHNN and CDR2 SYGVQD (reference sequence). V gave up 3 bases and J gave up 2 bases; unmatched junction bases: 12. The CDR3 nucleotides read TGCGCCAGCAGTGAATCTAGGCTAGCGGGGGCCAGGCAAGAGACCCAGTACTTC. Translating gives CASSESRLAGARQETQYF.

The chain recombines TRBV3-1 (or the pseudogene TRBV3-2) with TRBJ2-2; 14 bases match TRBD2. This CDR3 is built from 15 residues. The V gene's germline CDR1 is LGHDT and CDR2 YNNKEL (reference sequence). V dropped 4 bases and J dropped 5; count of bases not matched to a gene: 0. The DNA for the CDR3 is TGTGCCAGCAGCCGACTAGCGGGGGGGACCGGGGAGCTGTTTTTT. The encoded protein is CASSRLAGGTGELFF.

The chain uses TRBV10-3 and TRBJ1-5; TRBD1 matches at 9 bases. The CDR3 runs 16 residues. Germline lookup yields CDR1 ENHRY and CDR2 SYGVKD. Trimming cost V 2 bases and J 6 bases; bases outside gene matches: 8. The CDR3 sequence: CAISEGKGQGGQPQHF. The CDR3 DNA follows: TGTGCCATCAGTGAGGGCAAGGGACAGGGAGGTCAGCCCCAGCATTTT.

The chain has TRBV4-1 and TRBJ1-1, with D unresolved. Germline CDR1 reads MGHRA; CDR2 reads YSYEKL. V gave up 0 bases and J gave up 4 bases, with 9 bases separating them. CDR3 length: 14 amino acids. CDR3 region: CASSQDRRTTEAFF. CDR3 in DNA: TGCGCCAGCAGCCAAGACAGGAGGACCACTGAAGCTTTCTTT.

The CDR3 reads CATSDSLAGVSSYNEQFF. The CDR3 coding sequence is TGTGCCACCAGTGATTCACTAGCGGGGGTGAGCTCCTACAATGAGCAGTTCTTC. The rearrangement joins TRBV24-1 to TRBJ2-1; 11 bases map to TRBD2. The V segment lost 2 bases and the J segment 0 bases; nucleotides outside the gene matches: 5. Looked up from germline, CDR1 is KGHDR and CDR2 is SFDVKD. The CDR3 totals 18 residues.

Here the CDR3 reads CATRQGLSQPQHF. The CDR3 DNA is TGTGCCACCAGACAGGGGCTAAGTCAGCCCCAGCATTTT. The chain uses TRBV2 and TRBJ1-5; 8 bases line up with TRBD1. CDR1 and CDR2 (germline): SNHLY, FYNNEI. Trimming took 10 bases from V and 6 from J; bases not matched to a gene: 8. The CDR3 sequence is 13 residues long.

The CDR3 sequence is CASSEGLAGTLPGELFF. CDR3 sequence (DNA): TGTGCCAGCAGTGAAGGCCTAGCGGGGACTTTGCCCGGGGAGCTGTTTTTT. The chain carries TRBV2 and TRBJ2-2; TRBD2 aligns across 9 bases. There are 17 residues in the CDR3. Germline V gives CDR1 SNHLY, CDR2 FYNNEI. V trimming: 1 base; J trimming: 6 bases; junction bases outside the gene matches: 9.

The chain recombines TRBV6-5 with TRBJ1-1; 7 bases agree with TRBD1. Trimming cost V 5 bases and J 4 bases; bases outside gene matches: 7. Germline V gene sequence: CDR1 MNHEY, CDR2 SVGAGI. This CDR3 has 14 amino acids. The CDR3 DNA reads TGTGCCAGCAGTCAAACAGGGGCAGGCACTGAAGCTTTCTTT. Its translation: CASSQTGAGTEAFF.